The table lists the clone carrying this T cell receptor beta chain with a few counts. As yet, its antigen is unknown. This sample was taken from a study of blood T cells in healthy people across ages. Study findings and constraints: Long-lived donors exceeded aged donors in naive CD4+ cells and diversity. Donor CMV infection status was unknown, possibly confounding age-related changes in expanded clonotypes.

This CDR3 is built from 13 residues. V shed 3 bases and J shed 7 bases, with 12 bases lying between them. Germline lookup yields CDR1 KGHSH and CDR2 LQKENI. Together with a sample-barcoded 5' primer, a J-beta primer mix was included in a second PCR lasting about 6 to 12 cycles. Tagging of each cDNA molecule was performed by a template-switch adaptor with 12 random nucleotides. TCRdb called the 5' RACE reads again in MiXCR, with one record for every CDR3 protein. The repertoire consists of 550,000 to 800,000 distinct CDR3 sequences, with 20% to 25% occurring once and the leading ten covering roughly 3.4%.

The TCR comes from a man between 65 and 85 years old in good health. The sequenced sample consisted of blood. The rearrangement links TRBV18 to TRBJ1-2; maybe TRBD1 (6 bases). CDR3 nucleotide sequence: TGTGCCAGCTCACCGGCAGGGGAAGTTGGCTACACCTTC. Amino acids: CASSPAGEVGYTF.